A single count supports the clone carrying this T cell receptor beta chain. This sample was taken from a study of blood T cell repertoires in COVID-19. Libraries were prepared by immunoSEQ multiplex PCR; TCRdb keeps only in-frame clonotypes and omits some of them. This table holds under 200,000 clones, around 80% found once. Sequenced sample: PBMCs or T cells enriched from blood (not recorded which). This clonotype was obtained from a woman aged 60 to 75 who had recovered from COVID-19.

In DNA, the CDR3 is TGTGCCAGCAGCTTAATGGGCAGGGCGGATGAAAAACTGTTTTTT. Protein sequence: CASSLMGRADEKLFF. V usage is TRBV7-2 and J usage is TRBJ1-4; D perhaps matches TRBD1 (5 bases). CDR1 SGHTA and CDR2 FQGNSA come from the germline V gene. This CDR3 comprises 15 residues. Trimming pared 2 bases from V and 6 bases from J, leaving 13 bases between.